This record looks at one T cell receptor beta chain sequence and its context. The CDR3 regions of TCR beta were amplified from RNA transcripts. RT-PCR in the first round (using the HTBI primer set) targeted the TCR CDR3. MiXCR, run by TCRdb on the multiplex PCR reads, gives a single entry per CDR3 protein. Of hundreds of thousands of distinct CDR3 sequences in the sample, about 14% are singletons; the top ten hold approximately 10%. These patients, aged 18 to 65, had recently diagnosed hyperthyroidism lasting under 2 months. Exclusion of patients followed from uncontrolled infection, other autoimmune disease, pregnancy or lactation. Diagnoses were established using clinical symptoms, serum thyroxine and TRAb, thyroid ultrasound and orbital computed tomography. The entry originates in a study of T cells in Graves' hyperthyroidism and ophthalmopathy. Deletions cut 2 bases from V and 6 bases from J, with 10 bases between. The CDR3 has 14 residues. The germline V gene has CDR1 MNHEY and CDR2 SMNVEV (reference sequence).

This TCR came from a woman between 18 and 30 years old with Graves' hyperthyroidism. This rearrangement joins TRBV27 to TRBJ2-2; perhaps TRBD2 as D (5 bases). Specimen: blood. CDR3 DNA sequence: TGTGCCAGCAGTTTAGCGGGTTCCGCCGGGGAGCTGTTTTTT. Protein product: CASSLAGSAGELFF.